Described below is a single T cell receptor beta chain sequence and its context. Antigen: not known. This entry belongs to a study of monozygotic twins with inflammatory bowel disease. Study findings and constraints: IBD patients had lower TCRbeta diversity (inverse Simpson) than healthy co-twins. No discrimination was achieved between different T cell subtypes.

Eight reactions per sample, run separately, yielded cDNA. TCRdb derives one entry per CDR3 protein from the 5' RACE reads, leaving out DNA. The sample yields a few hundred thousand distinct CDR3 sequences, of which the top ten take up 2.5% to 3%. The CDR3 totals 15 residues. The germline CDR1 and CDR2 sequences are LNHNV and YYDKDF (reference sequence). The sequence came from a human donor with ulcerative colitis or Crohn's disease, or a healthy co-twin of an affected twin (not recorded which). The specimen sequenced was blood. The chain couples TRBV15 to TRBJ2-1. The CDR3 region is CATSKDRGSYNEQFF.